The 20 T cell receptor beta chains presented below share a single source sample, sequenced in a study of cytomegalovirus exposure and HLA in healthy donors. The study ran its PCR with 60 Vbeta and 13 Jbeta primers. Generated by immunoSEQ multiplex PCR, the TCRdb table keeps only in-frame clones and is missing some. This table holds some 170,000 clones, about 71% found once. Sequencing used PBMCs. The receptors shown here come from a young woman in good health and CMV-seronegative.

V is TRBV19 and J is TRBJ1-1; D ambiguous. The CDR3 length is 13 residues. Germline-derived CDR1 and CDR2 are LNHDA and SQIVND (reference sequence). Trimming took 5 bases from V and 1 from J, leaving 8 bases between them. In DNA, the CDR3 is TGTGCCAGTAGTTCCGAGGGGAACACTGAAGCTTTCTTT. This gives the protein CASSSEGNTEAFF.

CDR3 DNA sequence: TGTGCCAGCAGCCCTCAATCCCTCTTGAGTGAGCAGTTCTTC. Protein: CASSPQSLLSEQFF. V usage is TRBV9 and J usage is TRBJ2-1, with D unclear. Germline V gene data show CDR1 as SGDLS and CDR2 as YYNGEE. The CDR3 covers 14 residues. Trimming removed 4 bases at V and 9 bases at J, with 17 bases between.

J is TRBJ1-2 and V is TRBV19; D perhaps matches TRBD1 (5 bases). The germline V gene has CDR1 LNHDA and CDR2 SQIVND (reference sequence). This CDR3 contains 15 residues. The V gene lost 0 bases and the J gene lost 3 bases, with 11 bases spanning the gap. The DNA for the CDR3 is TGTGCCAGTAGTATAGATTGGAGGGGTGACTATGGCTACACCTTC. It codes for CASSIDWRGDYGYTF.

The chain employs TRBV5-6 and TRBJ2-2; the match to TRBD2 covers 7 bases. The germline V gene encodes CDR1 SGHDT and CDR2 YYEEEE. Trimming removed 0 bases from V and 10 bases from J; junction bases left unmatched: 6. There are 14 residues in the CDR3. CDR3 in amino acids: CASSLVAGVAELFF. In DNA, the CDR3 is TGTGCCAGCAGCTTGGTTGCGGGAGTGGCGGAGCTGTTTTTT.

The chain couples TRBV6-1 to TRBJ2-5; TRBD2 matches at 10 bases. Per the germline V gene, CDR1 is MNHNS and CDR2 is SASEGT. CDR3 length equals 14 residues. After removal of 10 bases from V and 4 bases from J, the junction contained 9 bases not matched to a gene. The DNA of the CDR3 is TGTGCCACAGGTAGCGGGGGGAGTGGAGAGACCCAGTACTTC. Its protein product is CATGSGGSGETQYF.

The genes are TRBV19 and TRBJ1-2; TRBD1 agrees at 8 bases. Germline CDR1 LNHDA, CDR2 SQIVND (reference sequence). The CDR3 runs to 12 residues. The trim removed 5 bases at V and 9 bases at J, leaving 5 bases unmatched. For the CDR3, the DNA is TGTGCCAGTAGTCCAGACAGGGGCCGCTACACCTTC. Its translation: CASSPDRGRYTF.

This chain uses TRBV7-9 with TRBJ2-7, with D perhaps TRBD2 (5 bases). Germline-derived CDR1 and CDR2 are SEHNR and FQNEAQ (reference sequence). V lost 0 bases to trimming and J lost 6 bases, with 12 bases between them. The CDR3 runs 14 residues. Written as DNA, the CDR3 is TGTGCCAGCAGCTTAGCGCCGGGGTCTGGCGAGCAGTACTTC. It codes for CASSLAPGSGEQYF.

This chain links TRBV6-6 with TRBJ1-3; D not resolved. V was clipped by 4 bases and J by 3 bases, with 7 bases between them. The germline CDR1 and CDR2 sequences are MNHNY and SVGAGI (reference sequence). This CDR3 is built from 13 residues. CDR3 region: CASSLTLGNTIYF. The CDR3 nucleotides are TGTGCCAGCAGTTTGACACTTGGAAACACCATATATTTT.

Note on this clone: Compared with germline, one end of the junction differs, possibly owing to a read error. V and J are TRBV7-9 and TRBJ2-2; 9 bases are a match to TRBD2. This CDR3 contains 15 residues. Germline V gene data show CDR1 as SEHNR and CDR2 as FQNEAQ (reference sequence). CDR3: CSSSNSGGNTGELFF. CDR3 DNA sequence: TGTTCCAGCAGCAATAGCGGGGGAAACACCGGGGAGCTGTTTTTT.

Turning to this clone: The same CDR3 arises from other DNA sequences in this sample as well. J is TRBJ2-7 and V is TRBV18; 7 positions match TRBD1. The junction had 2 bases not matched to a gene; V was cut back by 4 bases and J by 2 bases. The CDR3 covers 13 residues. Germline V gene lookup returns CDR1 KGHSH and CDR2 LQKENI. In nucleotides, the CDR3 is TGTGCCAGCTCACAGGGACAGACCTACGAGCAGTACTTC. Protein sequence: CASSQGQTYEQYF.

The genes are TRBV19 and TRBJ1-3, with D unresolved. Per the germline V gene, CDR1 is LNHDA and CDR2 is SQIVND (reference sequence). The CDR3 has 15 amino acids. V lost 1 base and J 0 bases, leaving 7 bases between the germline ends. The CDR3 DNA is TGTGCCAGTAGTATAGGCGGCGCCTCTGGAAACACCATATATTTT. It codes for CASSIGGASGNTIYF.

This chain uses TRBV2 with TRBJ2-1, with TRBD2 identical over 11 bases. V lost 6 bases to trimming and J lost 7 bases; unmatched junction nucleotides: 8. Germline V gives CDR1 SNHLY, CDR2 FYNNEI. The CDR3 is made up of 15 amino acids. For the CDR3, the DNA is TGTGCCAGCAGGAAAACTAGCGGGGGCGGGAATGAGCAGTTCTTC. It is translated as CASRKTSGGGNEQFF.

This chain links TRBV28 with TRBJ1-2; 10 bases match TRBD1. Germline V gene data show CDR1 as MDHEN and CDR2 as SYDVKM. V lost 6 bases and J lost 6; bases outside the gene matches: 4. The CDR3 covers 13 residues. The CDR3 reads CASSLTGGDGYTF. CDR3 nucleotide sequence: TGTGCCAGCAGCCTGACAGGGGGCGATGGCTACACCTTC.

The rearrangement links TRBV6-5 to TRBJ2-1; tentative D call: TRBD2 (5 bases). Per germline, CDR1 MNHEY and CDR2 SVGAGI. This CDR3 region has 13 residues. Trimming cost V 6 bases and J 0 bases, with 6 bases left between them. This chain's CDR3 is CASSRDSYNEQFF. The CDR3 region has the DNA TGTGCCAGCAGCCGGGACTCCTACAATGAGCAGTTCTTC.

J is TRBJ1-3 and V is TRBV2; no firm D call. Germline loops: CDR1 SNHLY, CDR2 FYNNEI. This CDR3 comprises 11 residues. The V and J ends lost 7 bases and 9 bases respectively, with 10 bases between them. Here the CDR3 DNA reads TGTGCCAGCACCGGCGACTTCACCATATATTTT. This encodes CASTGDFTIYF.

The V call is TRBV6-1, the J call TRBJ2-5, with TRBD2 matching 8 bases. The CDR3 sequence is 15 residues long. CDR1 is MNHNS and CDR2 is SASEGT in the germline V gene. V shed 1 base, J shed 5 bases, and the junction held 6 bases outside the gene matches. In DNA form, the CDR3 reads TGTGCCAGCAGTGAAGTTGCGGGGGGCGCGGAGACCCAGTACTTC. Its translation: CASSEVAGGAETQYF.

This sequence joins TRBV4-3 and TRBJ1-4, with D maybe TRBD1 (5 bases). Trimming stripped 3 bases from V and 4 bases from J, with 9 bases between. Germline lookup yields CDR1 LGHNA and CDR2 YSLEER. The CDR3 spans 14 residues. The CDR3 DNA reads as TGCGCCAGCAGCCATTCACAGGTTAATGAAAAACTGTTTTTT. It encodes CASSHSQVNEKLFF.

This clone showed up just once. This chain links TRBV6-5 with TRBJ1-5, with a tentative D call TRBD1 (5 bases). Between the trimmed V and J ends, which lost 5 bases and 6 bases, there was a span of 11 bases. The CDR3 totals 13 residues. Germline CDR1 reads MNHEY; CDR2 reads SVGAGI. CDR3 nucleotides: TGTGCCAGCAGTGCCGGTCAGGGTCAGCCCCAGCATTTT. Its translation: CASSAGQGQPQHF.

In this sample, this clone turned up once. CDR3 DNA: TGTGCCAGCAGACTGACAGGGTATTATTCACCCCTCCACTTT. Protein: CASRLTGYYSPLHF. The rearrangement joins TRBV27 to TRBJ1-6, with TRBD1 matching over 7 bases. This CDR3 contains 14 residues. The V segment lost 6 bases and the J segment 8 bases; nucleotides outside the gene matches: 7. The germline CDR1 and CDR2 sequences are MNHEY and SMNVEV (reference sequence).

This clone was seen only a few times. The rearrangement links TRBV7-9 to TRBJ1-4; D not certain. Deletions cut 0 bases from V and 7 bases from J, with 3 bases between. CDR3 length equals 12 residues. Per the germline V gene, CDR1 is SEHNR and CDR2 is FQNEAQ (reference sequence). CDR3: CASSLAREKLFF. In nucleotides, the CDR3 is TGTGCCAGCAGCTTAGCGCGTGAAAAACTGTTTTTT.